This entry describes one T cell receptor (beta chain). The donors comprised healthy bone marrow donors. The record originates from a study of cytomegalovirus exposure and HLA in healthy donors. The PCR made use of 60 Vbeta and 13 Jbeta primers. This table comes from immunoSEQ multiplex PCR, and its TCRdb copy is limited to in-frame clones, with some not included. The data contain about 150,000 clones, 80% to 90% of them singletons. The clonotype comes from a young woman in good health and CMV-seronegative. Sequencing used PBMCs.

Written as DNA, the CDR3 is TGCGCCAGCAGCCAAGTAGGCGGATCACCCCTCCACTTT. It codes for CASSQVGGSPLHF. The chain recombines TRBV4-3 with TRBJ1-6, with no clear D. V lost 1 base, J lost 10 bases, and 8 bases lay in between. The CDR3 has 13 amino acids. CDR1 is LGHNA and CDR2 is YSLEER in the germline V gene.